The 17 T cell receptor beta chains below come from one sample, sequenced in a study of blood T cell repertoires in COVID-19. Sequenced by immunoSEQ multiplex PCR; TCRdb stores in-frame clones only, minus some. The sample lists about 220,000 clones; 84% were seen once. Sequences were obtained from peripheral blood. These receptors all stem from a woman between 55 and 75 years old who had recovered from COVID-19.

V and J are TRBV25-1 and TRBJ2-2, with D maybe TRBD1 (6 bases). Between the trimmed V and J ends, which lost 5 bases and 4 bases, there was a span of 14 bases. The CDR3 runs to 15 residues. Germline CDR1 is MGHDK and CDR2 is SYGVNS. For the CDR3, the DNA is TGTGCCAGCAGTTTCCCCAGGGGCCCCACCGGGGAGCTGTTTTTT. Translating it yields CASSFPRGPTGELFF.

The gene calls are TRBV9 and TRBJ2-7; possible D gene TRBD1, 6 bases. This CDR3 is 13 amino acids long. With 3 bases removed from V and 3 bases from J, the gap between germline ends came to 10 bases. CDR1 and CDR2 from the germline V gene are SGDLS and YYNGEE. CDR3 DNA: TGTGCCAGCAGCGGGGACAACTACTACGAGCAGTACTTC. Its translation: CASSGDNYYEQYF.

This sequence joins TRBV9 and TRBJ2-7, with D maybe TRBD1 (5 bases). CDR3 length: 15 residues. Germline CDR1 and CDR2: SGDLS and YYNGEE. V was shortened by 0 bases and J by 3 bases, with 13 bases between the two germline ends. The CDR3 reads CASSVGGRVSYEQYF. The CDR3, as DNA: TGTGCCAGCAGCGTAGGGGGCAGGGTCAGCTACGAGCAGTACTTC.

This clone occurred once. V is TRBV19 and J is TRBJ2-2; TRBD1 matches 10 bases. The V segment lost 6 bases and the J segment 6 bases; nucleotides outside the gene matches: 7. Germline values: CDR1 LNHDA, CDR2 SQIVND (reference sequence). The CDR3 consists of 15 residues. CDR3 residues: CASRRQGAGAGELFF. The CDR3 coding sequence is TGTGCCAGTAGGAGACAGGGGGCAGGGGCCGGGGAGCTGTTTTTT.

This clone is a singleton in its sample. This chain connects TRBV6-5 to TRBJ1-4; possible D gene TRBD1, 5 bases. Per the germline V gene, CDR1 is MNHEY and CDR2 is SVGAGI. V lost 5 bases, J lost 0 bases, and 10 bases lay in between. The CDR3 contains 15 residues. The CDR3 sequence: CASSKGLATNEKLFF. Here the CDR3 DNA reads TGTGCCAGCAGTAAGGGACTAGCAACTAATGAAAAACTGTTTTTT.

CDR3 sequence reads: CASSRLAGLETQYF. The CDR3, as DNA: TGTGCCAGCAGCAGACTAGCGGGGCTAGAGACCCAGTACTTC. The genes are TRBV7-2 and TRBJ2-5, with 11 bases matching TRBD2. CDR1 and CDR2 from the germline V gene are SGHTA and FQGNSA. J gave up 4 bases and V 5 bases, and 3 bases lay outside the gene matches. The CDR3 consists of 14 residues. Complete variable domain (other parts from reference TRBV7-2 and TRBJ2-5): GAGVSQSPSNKVTEKGKDVELRCDPISGHTALYWYRQSLGQGLEFLIYFQGNSAPDKSGLPSDRFSAERTGGSVSTLTIQRTQQEDSAVYLCASSRLAGLETQYFGPGTRLLVL.

The chain combines TRBV11-2 with TRBJ2-7; 7 bases line up with TRBD1. The CDR3 totals 18 residues. J was trimmed by 4 bases and V by 4 bases; bases with no gene match: 19. Germline CDR1 and CDR2: SGHAT and FQNNGV. The CDR3 coding sequence is TGTGCCAGCAGCTCGGGAAAGCCGATTAGACAGGGTCTATACGAGCAGTACTTC. Amino acids: CASSSGKPIRQGLYEQYF.

The chain recombines TRBV7-9 with TRBJ1-3; no firm D call. Trimming left V 5 bases short and J 6 bases short, with 14 bases between. This CDR3 has 14 residues. Per the germline V gene, CDR1 is SEHNR and CDR2 is FQNEAQ (reference sequence). The CDR3 is CASSPTRGLNTIYF. Here the CDR3 DNA reads TGTGCCAGCAGCCCGACCAGAGGATTAAACACCATATATTTT.

This chain links TRBV5-1 with TRBJ2-3; 12 bases fit TRBD2. Germline values: CDR1 SGHRS, CDR2 YFSETQ. With V trimmed by 5 bases and J by 3 bases, 4 bases remained unmatched. This CDR3 is built from 15 residues. The CDR3: CASRLAGGTTDTQYF. For the CDR3, the DNA is TGCGCCAGCAGACTAGCGGGGGGAACGACAGATACGCAGTATTTT.

The CDR3 DNA sequence: TGTGCCTGGAGTGCCGACTACCCCGGGGTGGGGGGAGGCCCTGCAGGCTACACCTTC. It is translated as CAWSADYPGVGGGPAGYTF. J is TRBJ1-2 and V is TRBV30; a weak D match, TRBD1 (5 bases). Germline CDR1 GTSNPN, CDR2 SVGIG (reference sequence). V gave up 1 base and J gave up 8 bases, with 32 bases separating them. The CDR3 runs 19 residues.

The rearrangement joins TRBV19 to TRBJ1-2; TRBD1 aligns across 8 bases. After removal of 4 bases from V and 4 bases from J, the junction contained 8 bases not matched to a gene. CDR1 is LNHDA, CDR2 SQIVND, per germline (reference sequence). There are 15 residues in the CDR3. CDR3 protein: CASSKTGAHAYGYTF. CDR3 sequence (DNA): TGTGCCAGTAGTAAGACAGGGGCCCATGCCTATGGCTACACCTTC.

The chain uses TRBV19 and TRBJ1-1; D perhaps matches TRBD1 (6 bases). The V and J ends lost 7 bases and 0 bases respectively, with 24 bases between them. The V gene's germline CDR1 is LNHDA and CDR2 SQIVND (reference sequence). CDR3 length: 18 residues. This CDR3 is CASIRVAQGAAMNTEAFF. The DNA of the CDR3 is TGTGCCAGTATTCGAGTGGCACAGGGAGCCGCAATGAACACTGAAGCTTTCTTT. Variable domain in full (rest from reference TRBV19 and TRBJ1-1): DGGITQSPKYLFRKEGQNVTLSCEQNLNHDAMYWYRQDPGQGLRLIYYSQIVNDFQKGDIAEGYSVSREKKESFPLTVTSAQKNPTAFYLCASIRVAQGAAMNTEAFFGQGTRLTVV.

The genes are TRBV4-1 and TRBJ2-4; 9 positions match TRBD1. Losses at the gene ends were 1 base for V and 0 bases for J; bases not matched to a gene: 1. The CDR3 has 16 amino acids. The germline gives CDR1 MGHRA, CDR2 YSYEKL. CDR3 nucleotides: TGCGCCAGCAGCCAAGTGGGACAGGGAGCCAAAAACATTCAGTACTTC. Protein sequence: CASSQVGQGAKNIQYF.

This chain uses TRBV21-1 with TRBJ1-5; TRBD1 was called by the table and not checked on the DNA. TRBV21-1 is a pseudogene locus. The CDR3 has 16 residues. CDR3 sequence (DNA): TGTGCCAGCACCCAGGGGGTTTCAGGCCATAATCAGCCCCAGCATTTT. It yields the protein CASTQGVSGHNQPQHF.

This clone is a singleton in its sample. This chain joins TRBV19 and TRBJ1-5; D gene ambiguous. Germline V lookup: CDR1 LNHDA, CDR2 SQIVND (reference sequence). The CDR3 is made up of 12 amino acids. Trimming stripped 1 base from V and 11 bases from J, with 9 bases between. The CDR3: CASSIGEIAQHF. The CDR3, as DNA: TGTGCCAGTAGTATAGGAGAGATAGCCCAGCATTTT.

V usage is TRBV3-1 (or the pseudogene TRBV3-2) and J usage is TRBJ2-3, with 8 bases fitting TRBD2. Germline CDR1 reads LGHDT; CDR2 reads YNNKEL (reference sequence). V gave up 1 base and J gave up 2 bases; unmatched junction bases: 8. This CDR3 is built from 17 residues. This CDR3 is CASSQGVAGRITDTQYF. The CDR3 DNA sequence: TGTGCCAGCAGCCAAGGAGTAGCGGGGCGTATCACAGATACGCAGTATTTT.

The table lists this clone with a count of one. V and J are TRBV24-1 and TRBJ2-1; 7 bases align to TRBD1. V lost 3 bases to trimming and J lost 8 bases; unmatched junction nucleotides: 6. Germline V gives CDR1 KGHDR, CDR2 SFDVKD. CDR3 length equals 14 residues. This CDR3 reads CATSDVNRGHEQFF. Written as DNA, the CDR3 is TGTGCCACCAGTGATGTGAACAGGGGTCATGAGCAGTTCTTC.